The 26 T cell receptor beta chains presented below share a single source sample, sequenced in a study of blood T cell repertoires in COVID-19. Libraries were prepared by immunoSEQ multiplex PCR; TCRdb keeps only in-frame clonotypes and omits some of them. In the table there are roughly 350,000 clones, roughly 90% of which are singletons. The sequenced sample consisted of PBMCs or T cells enriched from blood (not recorded which). All receptors come from a woman in her twenties or thirties who had recovered from COVID-19.

The rearrangement uses TRBV9 and TRBJ2-5, with a possible D match to TRBD2 (5 bases). CDR3 size: 15 residues. Germline CDR1 is SGDLS and CDR2 is YYNGEE. Deletions cut 0 bases from V and 3 bases from J, with 12 bases between. The CDR3 DNA reads TGTGCCAGCAGCGTAGCCGCGACTATTAAAGAGACCCAGTACTTC. Residues: CASSVAATIKETQYF.

This chain connects TRBV4-3 to TRBJ2-3, with 9 bases matching TRBD2. V dropped 4 bases and J dropped 2; count of bases not matched to a gene: 7. Per the germline V gene, CDR1 is LGHNA and CDR2 is YSLEER. The CDR3 contains 16 residues. CDR3 DNA: TGCGCCAGCAGCCCGAGACTAGCGGAGCCCACAGATACGCAGTATTTT. This encodes CASSPRLAEPTDTQYF.

Concerning this clone itself: Additional DNA sequences in this sample encode the identical CDR3. The rearrangement joins TRBV7-9 to TRBJ2-5; 13 bases are shared with TRBD2. The junction had 4 bases not matched to a gene; V was cut back by 5 bases and J by 4 bases. The CDR3 consists of 15 residues. Germline CDR1 is SEHNR and CDR2 is FQNEAQ (reference sequence). The CDR3 DNA is TGTGCCAGCAGCCTCGGACTAGCGGGAGTAGAGACCCAGTACTTC. It specifies CASSLGLAGVETQYF.

This chain uses TRBV15 with TRBJ1-2, with D hard to call. This CDR3 is 13 amino acids long. From germline, CDR1 is LNHNV and CDR2 YYDKDF (reference sequence). Trimming removed 0 bases at V and 2 bases at J, with 4 bases between. The CDR3 loop reads CATSRDPNYGYTF. The CDR3 bases are TGTGCCACCAGCAGAGATCCAAACTATGGCTACACCTTC.

This sequence joins TRBV28 and TRBJ2-3; 8 positions agree with TRBD1. This CDR3 is 12 amino acids long. Germline CDR1 reads MDHEN; CDR2 reads SYDVKM. The ends lost 5 bases at V and 6 bases at J; junction bases unmatched: 1. CDR3 protein: CASSQGADTQYF. CDR3 bases: TGTGCCAGCAGTCAGGGGGCGGATACGCAGTATTTT.

The chain combines TRBV7-6 with TRBJ2-5, with TRBD2 matching 9 bases. V was clipped by 5 bases and J by 4 bases; unmatched bases: 8. From germline, CDR1 is SGHVS and CDR2 FNYEAQ. This CDR3 region has 15 residues. DNA for the CDR3: TGTGCCAGCAGCAAGAAAGCGGGGGGAAGAGAGACCCAGTACTTC. It translates to CASSKKAGGRETQYF.

The chain is built from TRBV5-1 and TRBJ2-1, with 7 bases lining up with TRBD2. Germline V gene lookup returns CDR1 SGHRS and CDR2 YFSETQ. The CDR3 is 13 residues long. V lost 7 bases and J lost 7; bases outside the gene matches: 8. CDR3 bases: TGCGCCAGCGGCCTCGGGGGGATGAATGAGCAGTTCTTC. Protein sequence: CASGLGGMNEQFF.

The chain carries TRBV4-1 and TRBJ2-7; 7 nucleotides agree with TRBD2. Germline values: CDR1 MGHRA, CDR2 YSYEKL. The CDR3 loop spans 16 amino acids. V was clipped by 2 bases and J by 2 bases; unmatched bases: 9. CDR3 sequence: CASSQTFGGSPYEQYF. CDR3 nucleotide sequence: TGCGCCAGCAGCCAAACTTTTGGCGGGAGCCCCTACGAGCAGTACTTC.

V gene TRBV4-1 combines with J gene TRBJ2-1, with 8 bases identical to TRBD2. The CDR3 covers 15 residues. Per germline, CDR1 MGHRA and CDR2 YSYEKL. V was pared by 2 bases and J by 6 bases, with 6 bases of the junction left unmatched. The CDR3 protein is CASSQPGLAGNEQFF. The CDR3 DNA follows: TGCGCCAGCAGCCAACCCGGACTAGCCGGCAATGAGCAGTTCTTC.

V is TRBV3-1 (or the pseudogene TRBV3-2) and J is TRBJ1-1; D is perhaps TRBD1 (5 bases). Germline values: CDR1 LGHDT, CDR2 YNNKEL (reference sequence). This CDR3 has 18 amino acids. V lost 0 bases, J lost 8 bases, and 25 bases lay in between. For the CDR3, the DNA is TGTGCCAGCAGCCAAGATCGGTGGCAGGGTGAAAGTTATCGGGAAGCTTTCTTT. Its protein product is CASSQDRWQGESYREAFF.

This chain uses TRBV11-3 with TRBJ2-2, with a tentative D call TRBD1 (5 bases). Looked up from germline, CDR1 is SGHNT and CDR2 is YENEEA. Between the trimmed V and J ends, which lost 2 bases and 5 bases, there was a span of 9 bases. This CDR3 has 14 residues. The CDR3 DNA reads as TGTGCCAGCAGCTTAAACAGGTTAACCGGGGAGCTGTTTTTT. This gives the protein CASSLNRLTGELFF. The variable domain in full, completed from reference TRBV11-3 and TRBJ2-2, reads EAGVVQSPRYKIIEKKQPVAFWCNPISGHNTLYWYLQNLGQGPELLIRYENEEAVDDSQLPKDRFSAERLKGVDSTLKIQPAELGDSAVYLCASSLNRLTGELFFGEGSRLTVL.

The chain links TRBV25-1 to TRBJ2-2, with 8 bases identical to TRBD1. The CDR3 spans 14 residues. Germline CDR1 is MGHDK and CDR2 is SYGVNS. With V trimmed by 6 bases and J by 5 bases, 5 bases remained unmatched. CDR3 sequence reads: CASSGQGRTGELFF. CDR3 DNA: TGTGCCAGCAGCGGACAGGGAAGGACCGGGGAGCTGTTTTTT.

The CDR3 DNA reads TGTGCCAGCAGACGGCCAGGGGGGACTGAAGCTTTCTTT. Encoded protein: CASRRPGGTEAFF. This chain links TRBV7-8 with TRBJ1-1; 7 nucleotides agree with TRBD1. The germline gives CDR1 SGHVS, CDR2 FQNEAQ. The CDR3 runs 13 residues. The V and J ends lost 6 bases and 5 bases, in that order; junction bases with no gene match: 6.

This sequence joins TRBV7-9 and TRBJ2-5, with 8 positions matching TRBD2. This CDR3 comprises 15 residues. Per the germline V gene, CDR1 is SEHNR and CDR2 is FQNEAQ (reference sequence). V lost 4 bases, J lost 2 bases, and 6 bases stayed unmatched. The CDR3 reads CASSSRLANQETQYF. The CDR3 DNA reads TGTGCCAGCAGCTCCCGACTAGCGAATCAAGAGACCCAGTACTTC.

The chain has TRBV4-3 and TRBJ1-4; 8 nucleotides align to TRBD1. The CDR3 sequence is 15 residues long. The ends lost 2 bases at V and 6 bases at J; junction bases unmatched: 5. Germline V lookup: CDR1 LGHNA, CDR2 YSLEER. CDR3 DNA: TGCGCCAGCAGCCAACCGGGACAGGTTTATGAAAAACTGTTTTTT. Translated, it gives CASSQPGQVYEKLFF.

V usage is TRBV9 and J usage is TRBJ2-7; D is perhaps TRBD2 (7 bases). The germline V gene has CDR1 SGDLS and CDR2 YYNGEE. The CDR3 spans 15 residues. V gave up 4 bases and J gave up 6 bases, with 20 bases separating them. CDR3 nucleotide sequence: TGTGCCAGCAGCCCAGCGGAGGGGGGGAAGTTCGAGCAGTACTTC. The encoded protein is CASSPAEGGKFEQYF.

This chain connects TRBV28 to TRBJ1-5, with TRBD1 matching over 9 bases. V lost 6 bases, J lost 7 bases, and 13 bases stayed unmatched. Germline CDR1 reads MDHEN; CDR2 reads SYDVKM. The CDR3 sequence is 16 residues long. In DNA form, the CDR3 reads TGTGCCAGCAGGCGTCCGGGACAGGGAGGAGGGCAGCCCCAGCATTTT. As protein: CASRRPGQGGGQPQHF.

The chain recombines TRBV28 with TRBJ2-5; 9 nucleotides match TRBD1. The V and J ends lost 8 bases and 1 base, in that order; junction bases with no gene match: 20. The CDR3 runs to 19 residues. Germline CDR1 is MDHEN and CDR2 is SYDVKM. CDR3 nucleotides: TGTGCCAGCGGCCTCCAGGGACAGGGCTGGGGGGGCTCCCAAGAGACCCAGTACTTC. Translating gives CASGLQGQGWGGSQETQYF.

This chain joins TRBV2 and TRBJ2-5; no definite D call. CDR3 size: 11 residues. Trimming pared 5 bases from V and 5 bases from J, leaving 6 bases between. Looked up from germline, CDR1 is SNHLY and CDR2 is FYNNEI. The CDR3 sequence: CASSRRETQYF. CDR3 DNA: TGTGCCAGCAGTCGCAGGGAGACCCAGTACTTC.

The chain recombines TRBV4-3 with TRBJ1-3, with 9 nucleotides matching TRBD1. From germline, CDR1 is LGHNA and CDR2 YSLEER. The CDR3 is 16 amino acids. The J segment lost 4 bases and the V segment lost 4 bases, leaving 8 bases of the junction unmatched. CDR3 DNA sequence: TGCGCCAGCAGCCTTACCACAGGGGGCGAGGGAAACACCATATATTTT. Translating it yields CASSLTTGGEGNTIYF.

J is TRBJ2-3 and V is TRBV4-2; D remains ambiguous. The V end lost 0 bases, the J end lost 2 bases, and 9 bases lay between the germline ends. Germline V CDR1 and CDR2: LGHNA, YNFKEQ. This CDR3 region has 15 residues. In nucleotides, the CDR3 is TGTGCCAGCAGCCAAGATCTAGTCTACACAGATACGCAGTATTTT. Amino acids: CASSQDLVYTDTQYF.

The chain joins TRBV6-6 to TRBJ1-2; D uncertain. V was pared by 6 bases and J by 8 bases, with 22 bases between. This CDR3 is built from 15 residues. The germline V gene has CDR1 MNHNY and CDR2 SVGAGI (reference sequence). CDR3 nucleotide sequence: TGTGCCAGCAGCCGCCCTGGAGCCCTAGGTCGAGGCTACACCTTC. Encoded protein: CASSRPGALGRGYTF.

This clone appeared a few times. The CDR3 is CASREGMRTEAFF. CDR3 DNA sequence: TGTGCCAGCAGAGAGGGAATGAGGACTGAAGCTTTCTTT. This chain links TRBV12-3 or TRBV12-4 with TRBJ1-1; unclear D gene. This CDR3 comprises 13 residues. Trimming took 6 bases from V and 5 from J, leaving 13 bases between them.

In DNA form, the CDR3 reads TGTGCCAGTAGTAGAGACCACCGGGGGACGCAGTACTTC. Residues: CASSRDHRGTQYF. V and J are TRBV19 and TRBJ2-7; D might be TRBD2 (6 bases). The CDR3 is 13 residues long. Germline CDR1 reads LNHDA; CDR2 reads SQIVND (reference sequence). The ends were cut back, 4 bases at V and 9 bases at J, with 16 bases in the middle.

The rearrangement uses TRBV9 and TRBJ2-7; 7 nucleotides match TRBD2. Losses at the gene ends were 4 bases for V and 2 bases for J; bases not matched to a gene: 9. The CDR3 is 15 residues long. Germline values: CDR1 SGDLS, CDR2 YYNGEE. CDR3 loop: CASSPGLGSTYEQYF. The CDR3 region has the DNA TGTGCCAGCAGCCCAGGACTAGGCAGCACCTACGAGCAGTACTTC.

The sample holds one count of this clone. The genes are TRBV7-2 and TRBJ1-2, with TRBD1 matching over 9 bases. The CDR3 is 14 amino acids. After removal of 5 bases from V and 7 bases from J, the junction contained 8 bases not matched to a gene. Germline CDR1 is SGHTA and CDR2 is FQGNSA. CDR3 sequence: CASSPPGQGRGYTF. CDR3 DNA: TGTGCCAGCAGCCCCCCGGGACAGGGTCGTGGCTACACCTTC.